The rows below give T cell receptor beta chains drawn from one sample of a study of CD8 T cells in Susac syndrome. TCRdb analysed the immunoSEQ multiplex PCR reads with MiXCR anew, one entry per CDR3 protein. The sample consists of 230,000 or so distinct CDR3 sequences, roughly 96% of them appearing once. Sequencing was carried out using CD4+ T cells from PBMCs. The source of these receptors is a human donor with multiple sclerosis. The CDR3 runs from the conserved cysteine through the conserved F or W. D genes are given only for firm matches. Rows give clone size only sometimes, using once, few, many, or a class for an expanded clone.

d_call	j_call	v_call	cdr3_length	clone_size	cdr3_aa	cdr3_nt
TRBD2	TRBJ2-5	TRBV3-1	18	once	CASKTLGLAGGNQETQYF	TGTGCCAGCAAGACCTTGGGACTAGCGGGGGGGAATCAAGAGACCCAGTACTTC
TRBD1	TRBJ1-1	TRBV9	16	once	CASSKTGRVGNTEAFF	TGTGCCAGCAGTAAGACAGGGCGTGTTGGGAACACTGAAGCTTTCTTT
-	TRBJ1-1	TRBV5-6	14	once	CASSLPTSLGEAFF	TGTGCCAGCAGCTTGCCGACATCGCTGGGTGAAGCTTTCTTT
TRBD2	TRBJ2-7	TRBV4-1	15	-	CASSQPGLQSYEQYF	TGCGCCAGCAGCCAACCGGGACTACAATCCTACGAGCAGTACTTC
TRBD2	TRBJ2-7	TRBV20-1	15	-	CSAAPGSGRAYEQYF	TGCAGTGCTGCCCCCGGTAGCGGGAGAGCCTACGAGCAGTACTTC
-	TRBJ2-1	TRBV20-1	14	-	CSAMVGASYNEQFF	TGCAGTGCCATGGTGGGCGCCTCCTACAATGAGCAGTTCTTC
TRBD1	TRBJ1-4	TRBV5-6	14	-	CASTAGQFNEKLFF	TGTGCCAGCACCGCGGGACAGTTTAATGAAAAACTGTTTTTT
TRBD1	TRBJ2-1	TRBV20-1	15	-	CSASRGGQGINEQFF	TGCAGTGCTTCTCGGGGGGGACAGGGGATTAATGAGCAGTTCTTC
-	TRBJ1-6	TRBV3-1	13	-	CASSPLGHSPLHF	TGTGCCAGCAGCCCCCTCGGACATTCACCCCTCCACTTT
-	TRBJ2-5	TRBV20-1	17	-	CSARFTGGQGFQETQYF	TGCAGTGCTAGATTTACGGGCGGGCAGGGCTTCCAAGAGACCCAGTACTTC
TRBD1	TRBJ1-1	TRBV29-1	15	-	CSTWTGILENTEAFF	TGCAGCACGTGGACAGGGATTCTTGAGAACACTGAAGCTTTCTTT
-	TRBJ2-2	TRBV25-1	13	-	CASSDVNTGELFF	TGTGCCAGCAGTGACGTGAACACCGGGGAGCTGTTTTTT
-	TRBJ1-1	TRBV29-1	13	once	CSVQNGGEAEAFF	TGCAGCGTTCAGAACGGAGGGGAGGCTGAAGCTTTCTTT
-	TRBJ2-1	TRBV5-4	13	-	CASSSPRRNEQFF	TGTGCCAGCAGCTCCCCTCGTCGGAATGAGCAGTTCTTC
-	TRBJ2-7	TRBV29-1	14	-	CSVALLPTPYEQYF	TGCAGCGTTGCCCTCCTTCCCACGCCCTACGAGCAGTACTTC
-	TRBJ2-5	TRBV29-1	13	-	CSVEIAVGETQYF	TGCAGCGTTGAAATAGCGGTGGGAGAGACCCAGTACTTC
-	TRBJ2-5	TRBV3-1	14	-	CASSPPGREETQYF	TGTGCCAGCAGTCCCCCCGGGCGGGAAGAGACCCAGTACTTC
TRBD1	TRBJ2-5	TRBV23-1	12	-	CASFDRAETQYF	TGCGCCAGCTTCGACAGGGCGGAGACCCAGTACTTC
TRBD2	TRBJ2-1	TRBV20-1	12	-	CSARLAGNEQFF	TGCAGTGCTCGACTAGCGGGCAATGAGCAGTTCTTC
-	TRBJ2-1	TRBV20-1	15	-	CSAGIPITIPNEQFF	TGCAGTGCTGGCATACCCATAACTATCCCCAATGAGCAGTTCTTC
TRBD1	TRBJ1-2	TRBV28	13	-	CASSFNRGRGYTF	TGTGCCAGCAGTTTTAACAGGGGTCGTGGCTACACCTTC
TRBD1	TRBJ1-1	TRBV12-3/TRBV12-4	12	-	CASSDRATEAFF	TGTGCCAGCAGTGACAGGGCTACTGAAGCTTTCTTT
TRBD2	TRBJ2-1	TRBV20-1	16	-	CSARVRAGGPYNEQFF	TGCAGTGCTAGAGTCCGAGCGGGAGGCCCCTACAATGAGCAGTTCTTC
-	TRBJ2-1	TRBV27	16	-	CASSRWTGNSYNEQFF	TGTGCCAGCAGTCGCTGGACGGGTAACTCCTACAATGAGCAGTTCTTC
TRBD2	TRBJ2-7	TRBV18	20	-	CASSPPQGQGLAGASYEQYF	TGTGCCAGCTCACCACCCCAGGGGCAGGGACTAGCGGGAGCTTCCTACGAGCAGTACTTC
-	TRBJ1-5	TRBV6-5	15	-	CASSQTASGNQPQHF	TGTGCCAGCAGCCAGACAGCCTCAGGCAATCAGCCCCAGCATTTT
-	TRBJ2-5	TRBV9	12	-	CASSPQDETQYF	TGTGCCAGCAGCCCCCAAGATGAGACCCAGTACTTC
-	TRBJ2-5	TRBV29-1	14	-	CSVDRAVGQETQYF	TGCAGCGTTGATAGGGCGGTGGGTCAAGAGACCCAGTACTTC
-	TRBJ2-7	TRBV4-2	15	-	CASSQRAGGNYEQYF	TGTGCCAGCAGCCAACGCGCAGGAGGCAACTACGAGCAGTACTTC
TRBD2	TRBJ2-5	TRBV25-1	16	-	CASSDFRLAGAETQYF	TGTGCCAGCAGTGACTTTCGACTAGCGGGAGCGGAGACCCAGTACTTC
-	TRBJ2-2	TRBV7-9	12	-	CASSPHTGELFF	TGTGCCAGCAGCCCTCACACCGGGGAGCTGTTTTTT
-	TRBJ1-1	TRBV27	13	-	CASSLYRNTEAFF	TGTGCCAGCAGTTTGTACCGAAACACTGAAGCTTTCTTT
-	TRBJ1-6	TRBV12-5	15	-	CASGLLPRHGSPLHF	TGTGCTAGTGGTTTGTTACCCCGGCACGGTTCACCCCTCCACTTT
TRBD1	TRBJ2-1	TRBV7-9	13	-	CASSLGTVNEQFF	TGTGCCAGCAGCCTCGGGACAGTTAATGAGCAGTTCTTC
TRBD1	TRBJ2-7	TRBV7-2	15	-	CASSLPGTGYLEQYF	TGTGCCAGCAGCCTGCCCGGGACAGGGTATCTCGAGCAGTACTTC
TRBD1	TRBJ2-7	TRBV2	14	-	CASRGQALSYEQYF	TGTGCCAGCAGGGGACAGGCCTTATCCTACGAGCAGTACTTC
TRBD2	TRBJ2-5	TRBV18	13	-	CASSPGLVETQYF	TGTGCCAGCTCACCGGGACTAGTTGAGACCCAGTACTTC
-	TRBJ2-1	TRBV29-1	14	-	CSVGHRGGYNEQFF	TGCAGCGTGGGACACCGTGGGGGGTACAATGAGCAGTTCTTC
-	TRBJ2-3	TRBV6-1	13	-	CASSEAGPDTQYF	TGTGCCAGCAGTGAAGCAGGGCCAGATACGCAGTATTTT
-	TRBJ1-4	TRBV30	15	-	CAWSVMGRTGEKLFF	TGTGCCTGGAGTGTAATGGGAAGAACAGGGGAAAAACTGTTTTTT
-	TRBJ2-5	TRBV5-8	14	-	CASSFHVALETQYF	TGTGCCAGCAGCTTTCACGTCGCCCTCGAGACCCAGTACTTC
TRBD1	TRBJ2-7	TRBV29-1	14	-	CSARDSFSVDEQYF	TGCAGCGCTCGGGACAGTTTTTCTGTTGACGAGCAGTACTTC
TRBD1	TRBJ2-7	TRBV15	16	-	CATSRLEGQGRNEQYF	TGTGCCACCAGCAGACTAGAGGGACAGGGGCGGAACGAGCAGTACTTC
TRBD1	TRBJ2-7	TRBV2	14	-	CASSAGTGLIEQYF	TGTGCCAGCAGCGCCGGGACAGGGCTTATCGAGCAGTACTTC
-	TRBJ1-1	TRBV2	13	-	CASRRDGNTEAFF	TGTGCCAGCAGAAGGGACGGGAACACTGAAGCTTTCTTT
-	TRBJ2-1	TRBV20-1	12	-	CSARDFDFEQFF	TGCAGTGCTAGAGACTTCGATTTTGAGCAGTTCTTC
TRBD2	TRBJ2-5	TRBV20-1	15	-	CSASREGGIRETQYF	TGCAGTGCTTCCCGGGAGGGGGGGATTCGGGAGACCCAGTACTTC
-	TRBJ2-7	TRBV12-3/TRBV12-4	13	-	CAVSLSAKDEQYF	TGTGCCGTTAGCCTAAGCGCGAAGGACGAGCAGTACTTC
TRBD1	TRBJ2-6	TRBV29-1	19	-	CSVEGGTGTGGAGANVLTF	TGCAGCGTTGAAGGGGGTACCGGGACAGGGGGCGCTGGGGCCAACGTCCTGACTTTC
TRBD1	TRBJ2-5	TRBV20-1	14	-	CSARKGTGTETQYF	TGCAGTGCTAGGAAAGGGACAGGCACAGAGACCCAGTACTTC
-	TRBJ2-3	TRBV5-1	12	-	CASSLGRDTQYF	TGCGCCAGCAGCTTGGGCCGAGATACGCAGTATTTT
-	TRBJ2-7	TRBV20-1	12	-	CSARPGDYEQYF	TGCAGTGCTAGACCGGGAGACTACGAGCAGTACTTC